The entry below gives a single T cell receptor beta chain sequence along with its context. The data originate from a study of preoperative IRX-2 immunotherapy in early breast cancer. Treatment of the sample: preoperative locoregional IRX-2 cytokine immunotherapy. Preoperative locoregional IRX-2 cytokine immunotherapy was tested in the phase Ib source study. The protocol was immunoSEQ multiplex PCR, while the TCRdb copy is restricted to in-frame clones and leaves out a portion. This sample has about 23,000 clones, with roughly 96% found just once. The germline V gene encodes CDR1 MDHEN and CDR2 SYDVKM. The V end was cut by 3 bases, the J end by 0 bases, with 21 bases between. The CDR3 runs to 20 residues.

Here the sequenced sample was tumor tissue, taken after IRX-2 immunotherapy. This clonotype originated in a human donor with breast cancer. The chain carries TRBV28 and TRBJ2-6; D uncertain. The CDR3 loop reads CASSFLTRLPWDSGANVLTF. The CDR3 DNA reads TGTGCCAGCAGTTTCCTTACCCGACTCCCTTGGGACTCTGGGGCCAACGTCCTGACTTTC.